The sequence of this T cell receptor beta chain was determined in a study of blood T cells in healthy people across ages. Through a sample-barcoded 5' primer and a J-beta primer mix, a second PCR was run for 7 to 11 cycles. Via MiXCR, TCRdb re-called the 5' RACE reads, giving one row per CDR3 protein. The table has 700,000 or so distinct CDR3 sequences, 22% seen once. Study conclusions and caveats: More naive CD4+ cells and higher diversity were found in long-lived than in aged donors. Investigators treated diversity estimates from one million T cells as underestimates.

This clonotype was seen only a few times. Its specificity is unknown. Sequencing was carried out using blood. The receptor comes from a man between 65 and 85 years old in good health.

CDR3 protein: CASSLSQGFGEQYF. The CDR3, as DNA: TGTGCCAGCAGTTTATCACAGGGGTTTGGCGAGCAGTACTTC. This chain joins TRBV28 and TRBJ2-7; TRBD1 matches at 7 bases. This CDR3 spans 14 amino acids. CDR1 is MDHEN, CDR2 SYDVKM, per germline. V was pared by 1 base and J by 6 bases, with 6 bases of the junction left unmatched. Full variable domain (remainder filled in from reference TRBV28 and TRBJ2-7): DVKVTQSSRYLVKRTGEKVFLECVQDMDHENMFWYRQDPGLGLRLIYFSYDVKMKEKGDIPEGYSVSREKKERFSLILESASTNQTSMYLCASSLSQGFGEQYFGPGTRLTVT.